The T cell receptor beta chain under discussion was sequenced for a study of blood T cell repertoires in COVID-19. Study information: The study drew acute and convalescent COVID-19 samples from the United States, Italy and Spain.

This table comes from immunoSEQ multiplex PCR, and its TCRdb copy is limited to in-frame clones, with some not included. Here the sample spans about 71,000 clones, 80% to 90% being singletons. V was shortened by 0 bases and J by 4 bases, with 17 bases between the two germline ends. This CDR3 has 16 amino acids. The germline CDR1 and CDR2 sequences are SGHRS and YFSETQ. The source material was peripheral blood. V usage is TRBV5-1 and J usage is TRBJ2-7; the D gene is possibly TRBD2 (6 bases). This sequence originates from a man aged 25-40 years with acute or convalescent COVID-19. CDR3 DNA: TGCGCCAGCAGCTTGGCGGGGAGCGGGCTAATGTACGAGCAGTACTTC. Its translation: CASSLAGSGLMYEQYF.